The rows below give T cell receptor beta chains drawn from one sample of a study of blood T cell repertoires in COVID-19. Only in-frame clones appear in the TCRdb table, and some are missing; sequencing was by immunoSEQ multiplex PCR. The sample holds hundreds of thousands of clones, 88% seen once. The sequenced sample was peripheral blood. The source of these receptors is a woman aged 45-59 years with COVID-19, enrolled during active disease. Both conserved end residues are part of each CDR3. A D gene is named only where the DNA matches it firmly. Where a row states a size, it is once, few, many or the class of an expanded clone; other rows omit it.

cdr3_nt	cdr3_aa	clone_size	v_call	j_call	d_call
TGTGCCAGCAGCCAAGTAGGCTCGCGGGGGGCCGACGAGCAGTACTTC	CASSQVGSRGADEQYF	.	TRBV3-1/TRBV3-2	TRBJ2-7	TRBD2
TGTGCCTGGAGTGTACCTGAACAGGGCTACTATGGCTACACCTTC	CAWSVPEQGYYGYTF	.	TRBV30	TRBJ1-2	.
TGTGCCAGCAGTGAAGAGGGTTCGGGGTCCTACGAGCAGTACTTC	CASSEEGSGSYEQYF	.	TRBV2	TRBJ2-7	.
TGTGCCAGCAGCCGGGGAGATCAGGGGAGGGCGGACACTGAAGCTTTCTTT	CASSRGDQGRADTEAFF	.	TRBV3-1/TRBV3-2	TRBJ1-1	.
TGCGCCAGCAGCTACGGACAGGGGGCTGAAGCTTTCTTT	CASSYGQGAEAFF	.	TRBV5-1	TRBJ1-1	TRBD1
TGTGCCAGCAGCCCCTCCGGGGGTCAGCCCCAGCATTTT	CASSPSGGQPQHF	.	TRBV5-6	TRBJ1-5	.
TGTGCCAGCTCACCACCGGGGGGAAACAATCAGCCCCAGCATTTT	CASSPPGGNNQPQHF	.	TRBV18	TRBJ1-5	.
TGTGCCAGCAGTTGGATACAGGGGAAAGCTTTCTTT	CASSWIQGKAFF	once	TRBV12-3/TRBV12-4	TRBJ1-1	TRBD1
TGTGCCAGCACCCTAACAACAGCTAACACCGGGGAGCTGTTTTTT	CASTLTTANTGELFF	.	TRBV11-2	TRBJ2-2	.
TGCGCCAGCAGCTTGGAGCTAGCCCCGCAGGGCACAGATACGCAGTATTTT	CASSLELAPQGTDTQYF	.	TRBV5-1	TRBJ2-3	.
TGTGCCAGTAAGGGACTAGGCAACACCATATATTTT	CASKGLGNTIYF	.	TRBV25-1	TRBJ1-3	.
TGTGCCACCAGTGGACACGGCACAGATACGCAGTATTTT	CATSGHGTDTQYF	.	TRBV24-1	TRBJ2-3	.
TGTGCCAGCAGCATACAGGGGACTGAGCAGTTCTTC	CASSIQGTEQFF	.	TRBV11-2	TRBJ2-1	TRBD1
TGTGCCATCAGCCCCGGGACAGGGGACACTGAAGCTTTCTTT	CAISPGTGDTEAFF	.	TRBV10-3	TRBJ1-1	TRBD1
TGTGCCATCGACAGGGGGAGGTATGGCTACACCTTC	CAIDRGRYGYTF	.	TRBV12-3/TRBV12-4	TRBJ1-2	TRBD1
TGTGCCAGCAGCCGGGACAGGGGGACCCAGTACTTC	CASSRDRGTQYF	.	TRBV14	TRBJ2-5	TRBD1
TGTGCCAGTAGTAATCAGGGGGCTGGCGAGCAGTACTTC	CASSNQGAGEQYF	.	TRBV19	TRBJ2-7	TRBD1
TGTGCCACCCAGCCGAGGACTAGCGCCTCAGATACGCAGTATTTT	CATQPRTSASDTQYF	.	TRBV6-5	TRBJ2-3	TRBD2
TGCAGTGCTAGTGGGGACAGGGGACAGCCCCAGCATTTT	CSASGDRGQPQHF	.	TRBV20-1	TRBJ1-5	TRBD1
TGTGCCAGCAGCTTGGGGGGGGAGGGGACTGAAGCTTTCTTT	CASSLGGEGTEAFF	.	TRBV5-4	TRBJ1-1	.
TGTGCCAGCTCACCCCAGACTAGCTCGGGCGTCGAGCAGTACTTC	CASSPQTSSGVEQYF	.	TRBV18	TRBJ2-7	TRBD2
TGTGCCATCAGTGTAGGGGGGGCAGGCAATCAGCCCCAGCATTTT	CAISVGGAGNQPQHF	.	TRBV10-3	TRBJ1-5	.
TGTGCCAGCAGCCCGCGCCCACGGGGTACCTACAATGAGCAGTTCTTC	CASSPRPRGTYNEQFF	.	TRBV11-2	TRBJ2-1	.
TGTGCCAGTAGTATTCGGGGGACAGGGGGCAGTGATGGCTACACCTTC	CASSIRGTGGSDGYTF	.	TRBV19	TRBJ1-2	TRBD1
TGTGCCAGCCAGAGACAGGGCATGAGTGAAAAACTGTTTTTT	CASQRQGMSEKLFF	.	TRBV19	TRBJ1-4	TRBD1
TGTGCCAGCAGCTTAGGCAGGGGCACAGATACGCAGTATTTT	CASSLGRGTDTQYF	.	TRBV7-8	TRBJ2-3	.
TGTGCCAGTACCTCACTTACCCAGGGGGTAGAGTGGGGCTACACCTTC	CASTSLTQGVEWGYTF	.	TRBV19	TRBJ1-2	TRBD1
TGTGCCAGCAGTACCGGGACAGGGGTAGAGACCCAGTACTTC	CASSTGTGVETQYF	.	TRBV6-5	TRBJ2-5	TRBD1
TGTGCCAGTAGTTTCACCGGGACAGCAAACTATGGCTACACCTTC	CASSFTGTANYGYTF	.	TRBV19	TRBJ1-2	TRBD1
TGTGCCAGCAGTCTAGCGGGGGGCACAGATACGCAGTATTTT	CASSLAGGTDTQYF	.	TRBV9	TRBJ2-3	TRBD2
TGTGCCAGCAGTTCAATCAGGGACAGGCTTTTCGACGAGCAGTACTTC	CASSSIRDRLFDEQYF	.	TRBV6-2/TRBV6-3	TRBJ2-7	TRBD1
TGTGCCAGCAGTGAAGCGTTAAAGGGGGTGAAAAATTCACCCCTCCACTTT	CASSEALKGVKNSPLHF	.	TRBV6-1	TRBJ1-6	.
TGTGCCAGCAGCGGGACAGTTAACTATGGCTACACCTTC	CASSGTVNYGYTF	.	TRBV28	TRBJ1-2	TRBD1
TGTGCCAGCTGTGCGGGGGGGCCTTCTGGGGCCAACGTCCTGACTTTC	CASCAGGPSGANVLTF	.	TRBV9	TRBJ2-6	TRBD2
TGTGCCAGCAGCTACGACAGGTCCCCCACTAATGAAAAACTGTTTTTT	CASSYDRSPTNEKLFF	.	TRBV6-5	TRBJ1-4	.
TGCGCCAGCAGCCCGATGGGGACAGGGGTAAGCTACGAGCAGTACTTC	CASSPMGTGVSYEQYF	.	TRBV5-1	TRBJ2-7	TRBD1
TGTGCTACCACAGGTGGTATGGACACTGAAGCTTTCTTT	CATTGGMDTEAFF	.	TRBV12-5	TRBJ1-1	.
TGTGCCAGCAGTCAGGGACAGGGGGCGCGGGAGCAGTACTTC	CASSQGQGAREQYF	.	TRBV27	TRBJ2-7	TRBD1
TGTGCCTGGAGCCCAATGGGGGGACTTGAAGCTTTCTTT	CAWSPMGGLEAFF	.	TRBV30	TRBJ1-1	.
TGTGCCAGCAGTCCGGGAAGATGGCCAGATACGCAGTATTTT	CASSPGRWPDTQYF	.	TRBV28	TRBJ2-3	.
TGTGCCAGCAGCGGGATCAAGGACAGGGGTGTCCACGAGCAGTACTTC	CASSGIKDRGVHEQYF	.	TRBV6-2/TRBV6-3	TRBJ2-7	TRBD1